The source of this T cell receptor beta chain is a study of shared clonotypes between healthy human individuals. The protocol was immunoSEQ multiplex PCR, while the TCRdb copy is restricted to in-frame clones and leaves out a portion. This sample has about 700,000 clones, with approximately 79% found just once. Notes on this clone: The antigen is not known.

Those who donated were healthy HIV-negative adults, with no recent acute infections or vaccinations reported. General study points: It was only blood that was sampled, and tissue repertoires likely differ.

The CDR3 loop spans 17 amino acids. Germline values: CDR1 MDHEN, CDR2 SYDVKM. V lost 6 bases, J lost 0 bases, and 20 bases lay in between. This chain links TRBV28 with TRBJ2-5, with a tentative D call TRBD2 (5 bases). The TCR comes from a woman between 25 and 40 years old in good health. What was sequenced was memory CD4+ T cells sorted from blood. Subset specified: CD45RA-negative fraction. The CDR3 nucleotides are TGTGCCAGCAGGGAGATTTTTGACTCCGGGGACCAAGAGACCCAGTACTTC. The encoded protein is CASREIFDSGDQETQYF.